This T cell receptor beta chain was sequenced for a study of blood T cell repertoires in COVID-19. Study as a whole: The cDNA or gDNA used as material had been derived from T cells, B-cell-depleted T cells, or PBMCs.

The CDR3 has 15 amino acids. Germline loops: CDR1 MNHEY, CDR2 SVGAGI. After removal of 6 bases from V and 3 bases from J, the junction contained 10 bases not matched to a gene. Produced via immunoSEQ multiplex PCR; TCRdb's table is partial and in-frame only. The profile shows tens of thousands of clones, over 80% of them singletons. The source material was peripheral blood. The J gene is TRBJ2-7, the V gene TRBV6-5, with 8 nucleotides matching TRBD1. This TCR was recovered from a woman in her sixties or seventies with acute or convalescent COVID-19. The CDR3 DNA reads TGTGCCAGCAGCCGGTCCGGGACAGGACGCTACGAGCAGTACTTC. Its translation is CASSRSGTGRYEQYF.